These 21 T cell receptor beta chains share one sample of origin, sequenced in a study of control samples from healthy donors and cancer patients. Measured with immunoSEQ multiplex PCR; TCRdb has only the in-frame clones, and not every one. The sample carries roughly 59,000 clones, more than 85% recorded once. Sequencing was carried out using PBMCs. The receptors derive from a man aged 40-49 years with colorectal cancer.

This clone was counted a single time. The gene calls are TRBV9 and TRBJ1-6; D gene uncertain. Trimming stripped 4 bases from V and 8 bases from J, with 10 bases between. Germline V gene sequence: CDR1 SGDLS, CDR2 YYNGEE. CDR3 length equals 13 residues. CDR3 in DNA: TGTGCCAGCAGCTCCACCGGGGATTCACCCCTCCACTTT. Amino acid sequence: CASSSTGDSPLHF. The full variable domain, rest sourced from reference TRBV9 and TRBJ1-6, is DSGVTQTPKHLITATGQRVTLRCSPRSGDLSVYWYQQSLDQGLQFLIQYYNGEERAKGNILERFSAQQFPDLHSELNLSSLELGDSALYFCASSSTGDSPLHFGNGTRLTVT.

The chain combines TRBV5-1 with TRBJ1-6, with 8 bases fitting TRBD1. The CDR3 is made up of 16 amino acids. Germline V lookup: CDR1 SGHRS, CDR2 YFSETQ. Unmatched junction bases numbered 10, after V lost 2 bases and J lost 9 bases. CDR3 protein: CASSLGPGQEFSPLHF. CDR3 DNA: TGCGCCAGCAGCTTAGGGCCGGGACAGGAATTTTCACCCCTCCACTTT.

The chain joins TRBV5-4 to TRBJ2-1; unclear D gene. Germline CDR1 SGHNT, CDR2 YYREEE (reference sequence). Trimming took 9 bases from V and 3 from J, leaving 7 bases between them. The CDR3 length is 11 residues. In DNA, the CDR3 is TGTGCCACACAGAGCTACAATGAGCAGTTCTTC. It translates to CATQSYNEQFF.

This rearrangement joins TRBV4-1 to TRBJ1-3, with 7 bases matching TRBD1. This CDR3 contains 16 residues. Germline V gives CDR1 MGHRA, CDR2 YSYEKL. With V trimmed by 5 bases and J by 0 bases, 7 bases remained unmatched. The CDR3: CASSMSQGISGNTIYF. Here the CDR3 DNA reads TGCGCCAGCAGCATGTCACAGGGGATCTCTGGAAACACCATATATTTT.

V is TRBV2 and J is TRBJ2-7; no definite D call. V lost 3 bases and J lost 0, with 0 bases in between. Germline V CDR1 and CDR2: SNHLY, FYNNEI. CDR3 length: 11 residues. DNA for the CDR3: TGTGCCAGCAGTGACTCCTACGAGCAGTACTTC. It translates to CASSDSYEQYF.

The chain combines TRBV6-1 with TRBJ1-2; D is perhaps TRBD1 (5 bases). Germline CDR1 and CDR2: MNHNS and SASEGT. V gave up 2 bases and J gave up 6 bases, with 13 bases separating them. CDR3 length equals 14 residues. The CDR3 DNA reads TGTGCCAGCAGTGAACGGGCAGGGACTGATGGCTACACCTTC. Its protein product is CASSERAGTDGYTF.

The chain recombines TRBV6-2 or TRBV6-3 with TRBJ1-5; D uncertain. The V end lost 5 bases, the J end lost 2 bases, and 10 bases lay between the germline ends. Germline V lookup: CDR1 MNHEY, CDR2 SVGEGT. CDR3 length: 14 amino acids. DNA of the CDR3: TGTGCCAGCAGTCCCGCCGGGGGCAATCAGCCCCAGCATTTT. As protein: CASSPAGGNQPQHF.

The chain carries TRBV7-9 and TRBJ1-2, with D possibly being TRBD1 (6 bases). The V end lost 2 bases, the J end lost 7 bases, and 11 bases lay between the germline ends. This CDR3 comprises 13 residues. The V gene's germline CDR1 is SEHNR and CDR2 FQNEAQ (reference sequence). CDR3 sequence: CASSLSGASGYTF. The CDR3, as DNA: TGTGCCAGCAGCTTATCGGGGGCGTCTGGCTACACCTTC.

The rearrangement links TRBV9 to TRBJ1-1; unclear D gene. The CDR3 totals 12 residues. The V end was cut by 4 bases, the J end by 3 bases, with 7 bases between. The germline CDR1 and CDR2 sequences are SGDLS and YYNGEE. The CDR3 reads CASSRGDTEAFF. DNA of the CDR3: TGTGCCAGCAGCCGTGGGGACACTGAAGCTTTCTTT.

This clone appeared once. The chain joins TRBV20-1 to TRBJ2-2; possibly TRBD2 for D (6 bases). CDR1 DFQATT and CDR2 SNEGSKA come from the germline V gene (reference sequence). The V end was cut by 3 bases, the J end by 5 bases, with 13 bases between. The CDR3 is made up of 14 amino acids. CDR3 residues: CSASSGRQTGELFF. CDR3 DNA sequence: TGCAGTGCTAGTTCCGGGAGACAAACCGGGGAGCTGTTTTTT.

This clone is a singleton in its sample. The chain combines TRBV3-1 (or the pseudogene TRBV3-2) with TRBJ2-7, with D perhaps matching TRBD1 (5 bases). Germline V gene data show CDR1 as LGHDT and CDR2 as YNNKEL (reference sequence). Trimming left V 4 bases short and J 7 bases short, with 17 bases between. CDR3 size: 14 residues. In DNA, the CDR3 is TGTGCCAGCAGCCCCCACGGACAAAGTAGGGAGCAGTACTTC. Protein sequence: CASSPHGQSREQYF.

The genes are TRBV9 and TRBJ1-5; 7 bases are a match to TRBD1. CDR1 SGDLS and CDR2 YYNGEE come from the germline V gene. V lost 0 bases to trimming and J lost 7 bases; unmatched junction nucleotides: 7. The CDR3 contains 15 residues. The CDR3 protein is CASSVDEGAGQPQHF. CDR3 nucleotides: TGTGCCAGCAGCGTAGACGAGGGGGCAGGGCAGCCCCAGCATTTT.

Written as DNA, the CDR3 is TGTGCCAGCAGCTTAGGGGGAGGTGTCGGAGAGCAGTACTTC. Translating gives CASSLGGGVGEQYF. This chain links TRBV7-2 with TRBJ2-7; tentative D call: TRBD2 (6 bases). The germline V and J ends were trimmed by 1 base and 7 bases, with 14 bases remaining between them. This CDR3 spans 14 amino acids. The germline V gene has CDR1 SGHTA and CDR2 FQGNSA.

This clone was recorded once. The chain has TRBV6-1 and TRBJ1-2, with no clear D. Per the germline V gene, CDR1 is MNHNS and CDR2 is SASEGT. V lost 3 bases, J lost 4 bases, and 12 bases lay in between. This CDR3 is built from 14 residues. This CDR3 is CASSDQWAGYGYTF. CDR3 bases: TGTGCCAGCAGTGACCAGTGGGCGGGCTATGGCTACACCTTC.

The chain links TRBV7-2 to TRBJ2-7, with 9 bases identical to TRBD2. Trimming removed 7 bases from V and 0 bases from J; junction bases left unmatched: 10. In germline, CDR1 is SGHTA, CDR2 FQGNSA. This CDR3 has 16 residues. Here the CDR3 DNA reads TGTGCCAGCATGGAAGCGGGGGGTCTCAGCTCCTACGAGCAGTACTTC. It yields the protein CASMEAGGLSSYEQYF.

Details on this clone: At one of its ends the junction is not consistent with the germline gene, which may arise from a read error. The chain carries TRBV6-5 and TRBJ1-5, with D perhaps matching TRBD1 (6 bases). This CDR3 region has 14 residues. CDR1 and CDR2 from the germline V gene are MNHEY and SVGAGI. The CDR3 protein is CVSITGISNQPQHF. As DNA, the CDR3 is TGTGTCAGCATCACAGGGATTTCCAATCAGCCCCAGCATTTT.

V usage is TRBV18 and J usage is TRBJ2-3; possible D gene TRBD1, 5 bases. The ends were cut back, 4 bases at V and 4 bases at J, with 12 bases in the middle. Looked up from germline, CDR1 is KGHSH and CDR2 is LQKENI. This CDR3 comprises 14 residues. In nucleotides, the CDR3 is TGTGCCAGCTCACTTCAAGGGGCCGCAGATACGCAGTATTTT. Amino acids: CASSLQGAADTQYF.

The chain joins TRBV5-1 to TRBJ2-5, with D perhaps TRBD1 (6 bases). Trimming left V 3 bases short and J 4 bases short, with 16 bases between. This CDR3 is built from 15 residues. CDR1 and CDR2 (germline): SGHRS, YFSETQ. The CDR3 loop reads CASSYGRGSGETQYF. CDR3 in DNA: TGCGCCAGCAGCTATGGAAGGGGGTCAGGAGAGACCCAGTACTTC.

The chain joins TRBV7-9 to TRBJ2-5; 8 bases agree with TRBD1. The CDR3 covers 14 residues. CDR1 SEHNR and CDR2 FQNEAQ come from the germline V gene (reference sequence). The trim removed 6 bases at V and 2 bases at J, leaving 5 bases unmatched. CDR3 protein: CASSSTGDQETQYF. The DNA for the CDR3 is TGTGCCAGCAGTTCGACAGGGGATCAAGAGACCCAGTACTTC.

The V gene is TRBV5-4, the J gene TRBJ1-3, with D hard to call. V lost 0 bases and J 4 bases, leaving 8 bases between the germline ends. CDR3 length: 14 residues. The germline V gene has CDR1 SGHNT and CDR2 YYREEE (reference sequence). In DNA form, the CDR3 reads TGTGCCAGCAGCTTGGGGGGTTCAGGAAACACCATATATTTT. It specifies CASSLGGSGNTIYF.

V and J are TRBV7-9 and TRBJ2-5, with 10 nucleotides matching TRBD2. Germline V CDR1 and CDR2: SEHNR, FQNEAQ (reference sequence). The CDR3 has 15 residues. The V and J ends lost 5 bases and 0 bases, in that order; junction bases with no gene match: 3. The CDR3 coding sequence is TGTGCCAGCAGCCTACTAGCGGGGAACCAAGAGACCCAGTACTTC. The encoded protein is CASSLLAGNQETQYF.